This TCR beta chain was sequenced for a study of OX40 agonist ivuxolimab in advanced cancers. Overall study context: Patients undergoing dose escalation presented with hepatocellular carcinoma, melanoma, renal cell or head and neck cancer.

Germline CDR1 SGHRS, CDR2 YFSETQ. V was cut by 4 bases and J by 3 bases, with 8 bases left in between. The CDR3 is made up of 12 amino acids. Prior autoimmune disease or systemic immunosuppression barred patients. Method: immunoSEQ multiplex PCR; TCRdb's copy keeps in-frame clones and lacks some. Of nearly 50,000 clones in the sample, 88% are singletons; the top ten hold around 0.6%. The clonotype originates from an adult with an advanced solid tumor such as melanoma, head and neck, liver or kidney cancer. This chain connects TRBV5-1 to TRBJ2-7; D not certain. The source material was CD4+ or CD8+ T cells sorted from blood, sampled in a trial of the OX40 agonist ivuxolimab. Written as DNA, the CDR3 is TGCGCCAGCAGCACTACTGACTACGAGCAGTACTTC. Protein: CASSTTDYEQYF.